This entry features one T cell receptor (beta chain) sequence. Its antigen is not known. In germline, CDR1 is SEHNR, CDR2 FQNEAQ (reference sequence). Trimming pared 1 base from V and 0 bases from J, leaving 6 bases between. The CDR3 spans 14 residues. This specimen comes from a study of early T cells in non-severe SARS-CoV-2 infection. General observations from the study: Comparison of clonotypes with VDJdb favored anti-spike CD8 responses while missing private and CD4 specificities.

Each single cDNA molecule received a unique molecular identifier. TCRdb called the 5' RACE reads again in MiXCR, with one record for every CDR3 protein. The sample has 50,000 or so distinct CDR3 sequences, 8% seen once. Specimen: whole blood. This clonotype was sampled from an adult who was a healthcare worker with PCR-confirmed SARS-CoV-2 infection or an uninfected control (not recorded which). This sequence joins TRBV7-9 and TRBJ1-1; D not certain. For the CDR3, the DNA is TGTGCCAGCAGCTTAGGAGCTATGAACACTGAAGCTTTCTTT. This gives the protein CASSLGAMNTEAFF.